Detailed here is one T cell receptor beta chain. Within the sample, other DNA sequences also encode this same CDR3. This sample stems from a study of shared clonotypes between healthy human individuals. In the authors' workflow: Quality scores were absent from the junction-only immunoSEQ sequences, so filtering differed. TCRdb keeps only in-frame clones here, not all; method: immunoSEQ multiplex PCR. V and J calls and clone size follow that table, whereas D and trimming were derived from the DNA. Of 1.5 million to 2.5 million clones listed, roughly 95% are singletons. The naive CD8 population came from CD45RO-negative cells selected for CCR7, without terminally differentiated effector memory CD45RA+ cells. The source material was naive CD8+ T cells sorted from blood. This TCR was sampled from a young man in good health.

The chain's CDR3 is CASSLAGSSYEQYF. CDR3 nucleotides: TGTGCCAGCAGCTTAGCAGGGAGTTCATACGAGCAGTACTTC. The chain employs TRBV5-6 and TRBJ2-7; D possibly uses TRBD1 or TRBD2 (5 bases each). The CDR3 length is 14 residues. Germline V CDR1 and CDR2: SGHDT, YYEEEE. V was pared by 2 bases and J by 4 bases, with 13 bases between.